This T cell receptor (beta chain) was sequenced in a study of blood T cell repertoires in COVID-19 (dated by TCRdb to the early 2020s). Background on the whole study: Collaborator samples came from the United States, Italy and Spain and covered acute and convalescent phases of COVID-19. The prospective study material was composed of cDNA or gDNA derived from T cells, B-cell-depleted T cells, or PBMCs. Subjects who had been exposed to COVID-19, were actively infected with it, or had recovered from it provided the deeply sampled blood TCRbeta repertoires that made up the dataset. The repertoires were released in a freely available public database intended as a resource for research on the immune response to SARS-CoV-2. Samples were obtained from the ongoing ImmuneRACE study (first 160 participants) and from 1,254 subjects provided by 6 global collaborators. Nearly every sample came with metadata listing a de-identified subject ID, COVID-19 status, age in years and sex. Where available, HLA class I and class II types were obtained from metadata supplied by the sample provider rather than from assay-based typing. Beyond this particular receptor, the publication reports: Clinical and demographic metadata were provided uncurated, with the amount varying by source and participant.

CDR1 is given as MGHRA and CDR2 as YSYEKL, both from the germline V gene. Trimming takes 0 bases from V and 9 bases from J, and the germline ends sit 12 bases apart. The CDR3 numbers 15 residues from cysteine through phenylalanine. The read is trimmed to its CDR3 DNA, 45 bases read in frame from base 1. Each collaborating institution followed its own protocols to collect whole blood in K2EDTA tubes. For TCRbeta analysis, collaborators shipped samples in one of three forms: frozen whole blood, isolated PBMCs, or DNA extracted from either of those sample types. As regards this clone: It has no known antigen specificity. Base qualities are not provided; no much larger clone lies one nucleotide away.

TCRbeta CDR3 regions were amplified from genomic DNA using the immunoSEQ Assay, a bias-controlled multiplex PCR. Per the authors' processing: Within the assay, amplification of reference gene primers was used to estimate how many nucleated cells each sample contained. To quantify the absolute abundance of each unique TCRbeta CDR3 rearrangement, sequence reads were collapsed and filtered. Productive Simpson clonality was computed per sample as the square root of Simpson's diversity index over productive rearrangements. Drawn from immuneACCESS, this table holds only the in-frame rearrangements with V and J called that TCRdb kept. Clones are partly lost; checked studies trace under half to an unresolved V gene and leave the rest unexplained. V and J calls and clone size are copied from that table; D and trimming were computed from the DNA. In all, the sample holds 90,000 to 130,000 clones, and just over 75% of those were seen once. The ten largest clonotypes hold 3.8% of the sample.

The chain uses TRBV4-1 and TRBJ1-6; the D segment cannot be called with confidence. This receptor was identified in a woman over 75 with acute or convalescent COVID-19. What was sequenced was peripheral blood. The DNA reads as follows: TGCGCCAGCAGCCAAGACCCGGTTAGTGGTTCACCCCTCCACTTT. This sequence encodes CASSQDPVSGSPLHF.